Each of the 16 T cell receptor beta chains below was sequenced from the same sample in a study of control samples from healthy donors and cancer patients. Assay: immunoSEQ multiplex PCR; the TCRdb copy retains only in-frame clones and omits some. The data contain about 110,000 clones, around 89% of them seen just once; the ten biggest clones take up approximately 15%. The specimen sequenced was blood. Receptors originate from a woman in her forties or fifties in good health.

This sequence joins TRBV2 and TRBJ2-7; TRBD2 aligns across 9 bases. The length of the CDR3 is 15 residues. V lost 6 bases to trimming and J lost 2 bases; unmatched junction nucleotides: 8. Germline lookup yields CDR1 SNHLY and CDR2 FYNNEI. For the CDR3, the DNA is TGTGCCAGCAGCTTGGCGGGGGGGAGGACCTACGAGCAGTACTTC. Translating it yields CASSLAGGRTYEQYF. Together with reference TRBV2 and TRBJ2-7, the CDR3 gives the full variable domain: EPEVTQTPSHQVTQMGQEVILRCVPISNHLYFYWYRQILGQKVEFLVSFYNNEISEKSEIFDDQFSVERPDGSNFTLKIRSTKLEDSAMYFCASSLAGGRTYEQYFGPGTRLTVT.

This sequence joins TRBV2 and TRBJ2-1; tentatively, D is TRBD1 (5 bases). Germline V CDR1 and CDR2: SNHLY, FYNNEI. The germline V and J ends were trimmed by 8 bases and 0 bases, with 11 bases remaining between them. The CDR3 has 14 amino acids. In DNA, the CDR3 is TGTGCCAGCTCAGGGCCCAGCTCCTACAATGAGCAGTTCTTC. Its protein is CASSGPSSYNEQFF. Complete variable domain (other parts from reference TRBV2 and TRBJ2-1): EPEVTQTPSHQVTQMGQEVILRCVPISNHLYFYWYRQILGQKVEFLVSFYNNEISEKSEIFDDQFSVERPDGSNFTLKIRSTKLEDSAMYFCASSGPSSYNEQFFGPGTRLTVL.

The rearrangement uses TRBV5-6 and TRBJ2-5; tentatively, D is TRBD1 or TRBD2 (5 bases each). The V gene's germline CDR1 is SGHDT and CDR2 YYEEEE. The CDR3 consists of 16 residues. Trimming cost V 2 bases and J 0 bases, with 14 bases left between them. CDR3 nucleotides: TGTGCCAGCAGCTTATTGGGACCAGCGGACCAAGAGACCCAGTACTTC. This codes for CASSLLGPADQETQYF. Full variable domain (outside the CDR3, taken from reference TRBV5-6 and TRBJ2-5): DAGVTQSPTHLIKTRGQQVTLRCSPKSGHDTVSWYQQALGQGPQFIFQYYEEEERQRGNFPDRFSGHQFPNYSSELNVNALLLGDSALYLCASSLLGPADQETQYFGPGTRLLVL.

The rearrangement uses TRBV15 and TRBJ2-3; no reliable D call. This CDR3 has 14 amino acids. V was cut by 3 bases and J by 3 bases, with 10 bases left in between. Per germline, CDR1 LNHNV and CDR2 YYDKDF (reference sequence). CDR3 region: CATSSGTRTDTQYF. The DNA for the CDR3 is TGTGCCACCAGCAGCGGCACGAGGACAGATACGCAGTATTTT.

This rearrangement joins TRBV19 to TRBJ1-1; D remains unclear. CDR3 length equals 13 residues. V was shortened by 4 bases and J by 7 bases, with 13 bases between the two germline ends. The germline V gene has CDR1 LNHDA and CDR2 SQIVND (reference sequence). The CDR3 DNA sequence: TGTGCCAGTAGTAGTGACGGTTTGTTTGAAGCTTTCTTT. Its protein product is CASSSDGLFEAFF.

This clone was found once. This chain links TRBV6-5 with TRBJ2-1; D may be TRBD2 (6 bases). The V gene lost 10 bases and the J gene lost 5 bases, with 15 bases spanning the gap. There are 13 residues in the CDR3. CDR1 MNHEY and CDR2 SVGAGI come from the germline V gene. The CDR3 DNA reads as TGTGCCAACACACCAGGAGGGCACAATGAGCAGTTCTTC. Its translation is CANTPGGHNEQFF.

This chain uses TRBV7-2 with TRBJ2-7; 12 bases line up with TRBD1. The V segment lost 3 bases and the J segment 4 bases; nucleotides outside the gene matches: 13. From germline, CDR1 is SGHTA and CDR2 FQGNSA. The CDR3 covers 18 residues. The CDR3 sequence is CASSLSPYSGQGAYEQYV. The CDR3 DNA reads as TGTGCCAGCAGCTTGTCCCCTTATTCGGGACAGGGGGCATACGAGCAGTACGTC.

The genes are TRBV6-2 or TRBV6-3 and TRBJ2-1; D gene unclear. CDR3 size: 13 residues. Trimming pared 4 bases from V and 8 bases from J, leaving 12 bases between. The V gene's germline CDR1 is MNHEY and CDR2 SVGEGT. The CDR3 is CASSSSDNHEQFF. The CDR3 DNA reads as TGTGCCAGCAGTTCCTCTGACAACCATGAGCAGTTCTTC.

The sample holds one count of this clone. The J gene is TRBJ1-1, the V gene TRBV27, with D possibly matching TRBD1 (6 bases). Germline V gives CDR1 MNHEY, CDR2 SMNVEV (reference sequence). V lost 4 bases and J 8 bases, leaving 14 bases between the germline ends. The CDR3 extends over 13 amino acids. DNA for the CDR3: TGTGCCAGCAGTTCTAAACCCGGGACAGAAGCTTTCTTT. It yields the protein CASSSKPGTEAFF.

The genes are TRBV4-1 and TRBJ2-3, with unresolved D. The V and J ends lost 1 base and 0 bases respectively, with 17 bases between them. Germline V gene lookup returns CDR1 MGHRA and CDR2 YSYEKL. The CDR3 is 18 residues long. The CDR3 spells CASSQAPGRTSSTDTQYF. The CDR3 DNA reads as TGCGCCAGCAGCCAAGCCCCAGGACGGACCAGTAGCACAGATACGCAGTATTTT.

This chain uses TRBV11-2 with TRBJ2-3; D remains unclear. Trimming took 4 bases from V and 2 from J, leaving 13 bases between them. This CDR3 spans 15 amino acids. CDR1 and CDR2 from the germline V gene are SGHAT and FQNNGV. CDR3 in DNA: TGTGCCAGCAGCTCCCGGCAAGGGTACACAGATACGCAGTATTTT. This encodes CASSSRQGYTDTQYF.

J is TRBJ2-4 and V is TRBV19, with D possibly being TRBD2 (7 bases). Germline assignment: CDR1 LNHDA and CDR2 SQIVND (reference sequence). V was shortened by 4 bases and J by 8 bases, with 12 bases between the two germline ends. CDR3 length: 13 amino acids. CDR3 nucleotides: TGTGCCAGTAGTACCGTAGGGGGGGACATTCAGTACTTC. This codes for CASSTVGGDIQYF.

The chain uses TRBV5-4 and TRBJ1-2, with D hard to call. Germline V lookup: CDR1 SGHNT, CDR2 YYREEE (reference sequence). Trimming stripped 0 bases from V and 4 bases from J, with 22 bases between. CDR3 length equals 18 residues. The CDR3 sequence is CASSLAGSTVAGPYGYTF. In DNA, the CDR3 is TGTGCCAGCAGCTTGGCGGGATCAACGGTCGCAGGACCCTATGGCTACACCTTC.

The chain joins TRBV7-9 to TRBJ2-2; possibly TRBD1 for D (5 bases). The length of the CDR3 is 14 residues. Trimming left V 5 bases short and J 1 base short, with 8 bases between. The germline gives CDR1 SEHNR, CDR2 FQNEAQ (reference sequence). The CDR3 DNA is TGTGCCAGCAGCGTGACAGAGAACACCGGGGAGCTGTTTTTT. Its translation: CASSVTENTGELFF.

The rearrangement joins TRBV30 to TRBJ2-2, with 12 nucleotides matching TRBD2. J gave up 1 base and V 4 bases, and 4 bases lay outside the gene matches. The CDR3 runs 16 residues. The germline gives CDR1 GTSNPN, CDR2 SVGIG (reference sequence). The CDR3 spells CAWTSGRARNTGELFF. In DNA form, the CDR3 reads TGTGCCTGGACTAGCGGGAGGGCCCGGAACACCGGGGAGCTGTTTTTT.

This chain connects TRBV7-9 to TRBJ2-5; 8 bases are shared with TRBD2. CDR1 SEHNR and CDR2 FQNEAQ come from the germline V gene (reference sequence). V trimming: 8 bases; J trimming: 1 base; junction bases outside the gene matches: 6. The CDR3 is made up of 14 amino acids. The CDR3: CASVYGGGQETQYF. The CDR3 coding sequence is TGTGCCAGCGTGTACGGGGGGGGCCAAGAGACCCAGTACTTC.